The clone carrying this TCR beta chain appeared a few times. No antigen is known for it. This sample is part of a study of beta chain features in type 1 diabetes. Study-wide points: Unsettled here was the matter of whether HLA type influences TCRB rearrangement. Among type 1 diabetes patients, VDJ junctions had fewer insertions and more deletions.

Reverse transcription of all isolated RNA meant that expressed TCRB transcripts were sequenced. Generated by immunoSEQ multiplex PCR, the TCRdb table keeps only in-frame clones and is missing some. The sample lists roughly 450,000 clones, around 10% seen once, with around 0.05% in the top ten. Germline V gene sequence: CDR1 MRHNA, CDR2 SNTAGT. V lost 5 bases to trimming and J lost 2 bases, with 10 bases between them. There are 13 residues in the CDR3. What was sequenced was naive CD4+ T cells from blood. The rearrangement joins TRBV6-4 to TRBJ2-7, with D possibly being TRBD1 (5 bases). The TCR comes from a woman aged 18-29 years in good health. The DNA for the CDR3 is TGTGCCAGCAGTTTCCAGGGAACCTACGAGCAGTACGTC. Protein sequence: CASSFQGTYEQYV.